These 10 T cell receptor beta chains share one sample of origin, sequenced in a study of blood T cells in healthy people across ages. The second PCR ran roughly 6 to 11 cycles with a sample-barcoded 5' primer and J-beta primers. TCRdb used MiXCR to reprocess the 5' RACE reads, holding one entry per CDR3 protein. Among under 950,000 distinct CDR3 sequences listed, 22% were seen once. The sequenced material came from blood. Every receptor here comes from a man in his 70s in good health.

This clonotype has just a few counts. The CDR3 sequence: CASGPPRETQYF. CDR3 coding DNA: TGTGCCAGCGGCCCTCCTAGGGAGACCCAGTACTTC. The chain carries TRBV7-6 and TRBJ2-5; D unclear. The CDR3 extends over 12 amino acids. V lost 8 bases to trimming and J lost 5 bases, with 12 bases between them. Germline V CDR1 and CDR2: SGHVS, FNYEAQ.

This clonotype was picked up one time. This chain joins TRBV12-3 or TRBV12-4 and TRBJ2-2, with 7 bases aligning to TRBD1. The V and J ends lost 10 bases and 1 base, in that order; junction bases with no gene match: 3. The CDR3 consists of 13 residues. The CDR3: CATHRGNTGELFF. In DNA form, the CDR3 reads TGTGCCACCCACAGGGGGAACACCGGGGAGCTGTTTTTT.

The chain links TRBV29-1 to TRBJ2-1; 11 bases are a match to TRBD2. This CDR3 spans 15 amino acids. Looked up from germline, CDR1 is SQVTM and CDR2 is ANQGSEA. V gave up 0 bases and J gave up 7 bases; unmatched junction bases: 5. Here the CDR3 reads CSVEDRSSGGNEQFF. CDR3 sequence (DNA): TGCAGCGTTGAAGATCGTTCTAGCGGGGGGAATGAGCAGTTCTTC.

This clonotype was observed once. CDR3 region: CASTSRGYSGANVLTF. The CDR3 region has the DNA TGTGCCAGCACATCCCGGGGTTACTCTGGGGCCAACGTCCTGACTTTC. This chain uses TRBV6-1 with TRBJ2-6; D might be TRBD2 (5 bases). V lost 7 bases, J lost 0 bases, and 13 bases lay in between. Germline-derived CDR1 and CDR2 are MNHNS and SASEGT. The CDR3 has 16 amino acids.

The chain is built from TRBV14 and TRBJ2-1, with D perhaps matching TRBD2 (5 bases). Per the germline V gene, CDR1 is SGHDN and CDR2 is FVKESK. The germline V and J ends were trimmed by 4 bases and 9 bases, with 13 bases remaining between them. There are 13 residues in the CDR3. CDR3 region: CASSRSREGEQFF. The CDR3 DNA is TGTGCCAGCAGCCGGAGCCGTGAGGGTGAGCAGTTCTTC.

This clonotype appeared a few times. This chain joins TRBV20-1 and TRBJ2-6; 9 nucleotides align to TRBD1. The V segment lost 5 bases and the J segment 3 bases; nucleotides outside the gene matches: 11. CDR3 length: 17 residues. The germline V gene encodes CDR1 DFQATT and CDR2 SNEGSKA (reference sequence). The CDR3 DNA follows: TGCAGTGCTCGACAGGGGGGAGCTCCCTTTGGGGCCAACGTCCTGACTTTC. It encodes CSARQGGAPFGANVLTF.

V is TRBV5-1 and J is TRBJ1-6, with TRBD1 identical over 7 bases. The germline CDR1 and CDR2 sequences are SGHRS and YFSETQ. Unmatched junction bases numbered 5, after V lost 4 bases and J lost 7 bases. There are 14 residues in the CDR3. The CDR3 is CASSSGDRNSPLHF. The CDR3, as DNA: TGCGCCAGCAGCAGCGGGGACAGAAATTCACCCCTCCACTTT.

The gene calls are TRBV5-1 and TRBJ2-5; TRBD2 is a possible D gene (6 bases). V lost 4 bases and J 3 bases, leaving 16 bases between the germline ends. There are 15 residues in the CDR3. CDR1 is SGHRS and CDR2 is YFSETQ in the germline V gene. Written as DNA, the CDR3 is TGCGCCAGCAGCCAAGGACTTCGGAGGGAAGAGACCCAGTACTTC. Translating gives CASSQGLRREETQYF.

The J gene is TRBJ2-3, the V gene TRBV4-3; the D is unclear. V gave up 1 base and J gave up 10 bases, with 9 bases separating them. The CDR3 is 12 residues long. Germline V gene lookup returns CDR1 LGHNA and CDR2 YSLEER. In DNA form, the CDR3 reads TGCGCCAGCAGCCAAGGTTCAGCCGCGCAGTATTTT. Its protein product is CASSQGSAAQYF.

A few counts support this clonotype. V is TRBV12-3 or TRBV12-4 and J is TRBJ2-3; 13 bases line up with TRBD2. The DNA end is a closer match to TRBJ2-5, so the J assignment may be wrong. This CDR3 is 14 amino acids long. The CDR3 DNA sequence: TGTGCCGCTGGACTAGCGGGGGCCAGGGAGACCCAGTACTTC. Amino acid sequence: CAAGLAGARETQYF.